The clone carrying this T cell receptor (beta chain) was detected many times. Its specificity is not known. The sample comes from a study of identical twins. A universal primer site came from template switching; cDNA carried unique molecular identifiers. From the 5' RACE reads, TCRdb called clonotypes with MiXCR, one entry per CDR3 protein. The table has 200,000 to 250,000 distinct CDR3 sequences, about 13% seen once. The junction had 6 bases not matched to a gene; V was cut back by 6 bases and J by 6 bases. Per germline, CDR1 DFQATT and CDR2 SNEGSKA (reference sequence). This CDR3 comprises 13 residues. General study findings and limits: A lower insertion count was a feature of abundant cord blood beta clonotypes, with no such feature in memory repertoires.

The data were also submitted as part of a second study, on yellow fever vaccine responses in identical twins. In that study: Reportedly, twins showed a vaccine T cell response that looked partly convergent and partly personalized.

The chain carries TRBV20-1 and TRBJ2-1; the match to TRBD2 covers 9 bases. This clonotype originated in a woman between 18 and 29 years old in good health. Sequences were obtained from memory (CD45RO+) T cells sorted from blood. The CDR3 loop is CSASSAGGNEQFF. The CDR3 nucleotides read TGCAGTGCAAGCTCAGCGGGAGGCAATGAGCAGTTCTTC.